This TCR beta chain was documented in a study of cytomegalovirus exposure and HLA in healthy donors. PCR was performed using 60 Vbeta and 13 Jbeta primers. Assay used: immunoSEQ multiplex PCR; TCRdb lists only in-frame clones, some missing. In the table there are around 190,000 clones, 70% to 90% of which are singletons. V gave up 8 bases and J gave up 5 bases, with 16 bases separating them. CDR1 SGHAT and CDR2 FQNNGV come from the germline V gene. The CDR3 consists of 14 residues. Study observations and caveats: In an earlier analysis, in approximately 630 donors, most V segments appeared productive either ~87% or ~30% of the time. Researchers had no immune exposure information except CMV serostatus available. Owing to their indistinguishability, certain V segments, notably TRBV6-2 and TRBV6-3, were excluded. In vitro data verified three CMV-associated chains as specific for CMV antigens.

As for this clone: The antigen is unknown.

This sequence originates from a woman between 18 and 29 years old in good health and CMV-seronegative. The chain recombines TRBV11-2 with TRBJ1-5; unclear D gene. What was sequenced was PBMCs. DNA for the CDR3: TGTGCCAGCTCTCGAGACTCACCCGATCAGCCCCAGCATTTT. It translates to CASSRDSPDQPQHF.